Following are 17 T cell receptor beta chains from one sample sequenced in a study of T cells in Graves' hyperthyroidism and ophthalmopathy (dated by TCRdb to about 2019). Library generation was performed with multiplex PCR. The instrument was an Illumina HiSeq 2000. TCR beta CDR3 regions were amplified from RNA transcripts. A first-round RT-PCR of the TCR CDR3 used the HTBI primer set with the Qiagen OneStep RT-PCR kit. The public sequencing data were trimmed at Q25 with fastp and processed into clonotypes with MiXCR by TCRdb, which kept only in-frame beta chains. All rows with the same CDR3 protein become a single entry with the most common DNA and genes. Within this sample are under 400,000 distinct CDR3 sequences, with roughly 14% of them counted one time only. Of the sample, about 10% falls within the top ten clones. Sequenced material: blood. The receptor source for this set is a woman aged 60 to 75 with Graves' hyperthyroidism.

The gene calls are TRBV20-1 and TRBJ2-6; tentative D call: TRBD2 (5 bases). The V gene's germline CDR1 is DFQATT and CDR2 SNEGSKA (reference sequence). The CDR3 length is 15 residues. V gave up 1 base and J gave up 0 bases, with 7 bases separating them. CDR3 sequence (DNA): TGCAGTGCTAGAGGTGGGAGCTCTGGGGCCAACGTCCTGACTTTC. Translated, it gives CSARGGSSGANVLTF.

This clonotype has only a few counts. The rearrangement links TRBV6-5 to TRBJ1-3; 10 positions match TRBD1. The CDR3 has 18 amino acids. Germline CDR1 MNHEY, CDR2 SVGAGI. The V gene end was trimmed by 2 bases and the J gene end by 3 bases; junction bases not matched to a gene: 10. CDR3: CASSYTKRQGAVGNTIYF. CDR3 nucleotides: TGTGCCAGCAGTTACACTAAGCGACAGGGGGCGGTTGGAAACACCATATATTTT.

This clonotype was seen many times. The J gene is TRBJ1-1, the V gene TRBV6-1; D is perhaps TRBD1 (5 bases). V dropped 4 bases and J dropped 4 bases, with 16 bases sitting between them. Looked up from germline, CDR1 is MNHNS and CDR2 is SASEGT. The CDR3 covers 15 residues. This chain's CDR3 is CASSAARVRSTEAFF. Written as DNA, the CDR3 is TGTGCCAGCAGTGCCGCCAGGGTACGAAGCACTGAAGCTTTCTTT.

There are many counts of this clonotype. The chain carries TRBV27 and TRBJ2-7; TRBD2 aligns across 11 bases. In germline, CDR1 is MNHEY, CDR2 SMNVEV (reference sequence). V was clipped by 5 bases and J by 5 bases; unmatched bases: 5. CDR3 length: 14 residues. The CDR3 DNA reads TGTGCCAGCAGTGAGCCGGGACTAGCGGACGAGCAGTACTTC. Translation gives CASSEPGLADEQYF.

This clonotype was detected ten times or more. The J gene is TRBJ1-1, the V gene TRBV6-1; D is undetermined. The CDR3 contains 15 residues. V lost 7 bases and J lost 0, with 15 bases in between. Germline V lookup: CDR1 MNHNS, CDR2 SASEGT. The CDR3 DNA sequence: TGTGCCAGCATGGATAGACTCCGGATGAACACTGAAGCTTTCTTT. The encoded protein is CASMDRLRMNTEAFF.

This clonotype was counted at least ten times. The genes are TRBV12-3 or TRBV12-4 and TRBJ1-2, with 7 positions matching TRBD1. V shed 3 bases and J 4 bases; nucleotides not matched to a gene: 5. This CDR3 has 14 amino acids. The CDR3 DNA is TGTGCCAGCAGTTTGGTCCAGGGGGGCTATGGCTACACCTTC. As protein: CASSLVQGGYGYTF.

The table lists this clonotype with a few counts. The chain recombines TRBV14 with TRBJ2-1, with a tentative D call TRBD2 (6 bases). Germline assignment: CDR1 SGHDN and CDR2 FVKESK. The CDR3 covers 16 residues. Trimming stripped 0 bases from V and 3 bases from J, with 12 bases between. The chain's CDR3 is CASSQDRTSYYNEQFF. The CDR3 DNA sequence: TGTGCCAGCAGCCAAGATCGAACTAGCTACTACAATGAGCAGTTCTTC.

This clonotype was detected a few times. V usage is TRBV6-1 and J usage is TRBJ2-4, with 13 bases that match TRBD2. Trimming removed 4 bases from V and 1 base from J; junction bases left unmatched: 7. Germline V CDR1 and CDR2: MNHNS, SASEGT. The CDR3 loop spans 18 amino acids. The CDR3 nucleotides are TGTGCCAGCAGTGCCCGACTAGCGGGAGGTGGTGCCAAAAACATTCAGTACTTC. Amino acid sequence: CASSARLAGGGAKNIQYF.

The chain couples TRBV20-1 to TRBJ1-2, with D perhaps TRBD1 (5 bases). This CDR3 is built from 13 residues. V dropped 2 bases and J dropped 3 bases, with 10 bases sitting between them. Germline lookup yields CDR1 DFQATT and CDR2 SNEGSKA (reference sequence). This CDR3 is CSARPGTDYGYTF. The CDR3 nucleotides read TGCAGTGCTAGACCCGGGACCGACTATGGCTACACCTTC.

This clonotype was seen ten or more times. The V call is TRBV27, the J call TRBJ2-7; possibly TRBD1 or TRBD2 for D (5 bases each). Trimming shortened V by 2 bases and J by 3 bases, and 14 bases separated the two germline ends. CDR3 size: 15 residues. In germline, CDR1 is MNHEY, CDR2 SMNVEV (reference sequence). The DNA of the CDR3 is TGTGCCAGCAGTTTAAGCCCTTTTGGGGGCTACGAGCAGTACTTC. Residues: CASSLSPFGGYEQYF.

This clonotype came up many times. The chain employs TRBV9 and TRBJ2-5, with D maybe TRBD2 (5 bases). Per the germline V gene, CDR1 is SGDLS and CDR2 is YYNGEE. The CDR3 covers 15 residues. Trimming removed 3 bases from V and 4 bases from J, with 16 bases in between. This CDR3 is CASSEGSGRGETQYF. The CDR3 DNA is TGTGCCAGCAGCGAAGGGAGCGGTCGGGGAGAGACCCAGTACTTC.

This clonotype was picked up many times. J is TRBJ1-1 and V is TRBV27, with 10 bases lining up with TRBD1. Germline CDR1 is MNHEY and CDR2 is SMNVEV (reference sequence). V was clipped by 5 bases and J by 0 bases; unmatched bases: 9. CDR3 size: 17 residues. The CDR3 nucleotides read TGTGCCAGCAGTCCCGGGACAGGGGCCCCCCTGAACACTGAAGCTTTCTTT. Its translation: CASSPGTGAPLNTEAFF.

This clonotype was detected a few times. The chain joins TRBV28 to TRBJ1-6; D unclear. Trimming left V 4 bases short and J 0 bases short, with 13 bases between. CDR1 is MDHEN and CDR2 is SYDVKM in the germline V gene. CDR3 size: 17 residues. CDR3 coding DNA: TGTGCCAGCAGTTCCCTCCCTGGGGTCTCCTATAATTCACCCCTCCACTTT. Translation: CASSSLPGVSYNSPLHF.

This clonotype has a count of ten or more. This chain connects TRBV2 to TRBJ2-5; a possible D gene is TRBD2 (6 bases). The CDR3 totals 12 residues. Between the trimmed V and J ends, which lost 7 bases and 5 bases, there was a span of 11 bases. Germline loops: CDR1 SNHLY, CDR2 FYNNEI. The CDR3 bases are TGTGCCAGCACAAGGAGCGGGGAGACCCAGTACTTC. It yields the protein CASTRSGETQYF.

In its sample, this clonotype was seen many times. For the CDR3, the DNA is TGTGCCAGCAGTAACCTCGGACAGGGGGCAGAGACCCAGTACTTC. Translation: CASSNLGQGAETQYF. This chain connects TRBV28 to TRBJ2-5, with 11 bases matching TRBD1. The germline gives CDR1 MDHEN, CDR2 SYDVKM. This CDR3 has 15 residues. V dropped 5 bases and J dropped 4; count of bases not matched to a gene: 6.

This clonotype has a count of ten or more. V usage is TRBV5-1 and J usage is TRBJ2-3; D not resolved. CDR1 SGHRS and CDR2 YFSETQ come from the germline V gene. V lost 4 bases and J lost 2, with 11 bases in between. The length of the CDR3 is 14 residues. The CDR3 nucleotides are TGCGCCAGCAGCCCTAACCCATACACAGATACGCAGTATTTT. Translated, it gives CASSPNPYTDTQYF.

This sequence joins TRBV9 and TRBJ2-5; a weak D match, TRBD2 (5 bases). This CDR3 region has 15 residues. Deletions cut 3 bases from V and 5 bases from J, with 17 bases between. Germline V gene sequence: CDR1 SGDLS, CDR2 YYNGEE. The CDR3 sequence: CASSGLWETGETQYF. CDR3 coding DNA: TGTGCCAGCAGCGGGCTTTGGGAGACGGGGGAGACCCAGTACTTC.